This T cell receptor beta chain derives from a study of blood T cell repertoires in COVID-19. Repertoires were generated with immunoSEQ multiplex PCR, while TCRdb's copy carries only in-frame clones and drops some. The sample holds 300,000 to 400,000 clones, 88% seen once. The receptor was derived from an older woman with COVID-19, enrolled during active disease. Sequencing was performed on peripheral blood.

In DNA, the CDR3 is TGTGCCTGGAGTGGGGCGGGGGGGACCTCCGAAGAGACCCAGTACTTC. Residues: CAWSGAGGTSEETQYF. V and J are TRBV30 and TRBJ2-5; 9 bases align to TRBD2. The length of the CDR3 is 16 residues. Germline lookup yields CDR1 GTSNPN and CDR2 SVGIG (reference sequence). Losses at the gene ends were 1 base for V and 3 bases for J; bases not matched to a gene: 9.